This T cell receptor (beta chain) was sequenced during a study of blood T cell repertoires in COVID-19. Study summary: Donors in the United States, Italy and Spain gave samples during acute or convalescent COVID-19. Sample material is recorded as cDNA or gDNA derived from T cells, B-cell-depleted T cells, or PBMCs.

In the original processing: Quantification of nucleated cells was approximated via reference gene primer amplification. The method was immunoSEQ multiplex PCR; TCRdb's version includes in-frame clones alone and lacks a portion of them. V and J calls and clone size are those listed in that table; D and trimming were worked out from the DNA. The table has approximately 65,000 clones, 90% seen once. Germline V gene sequence: CDR1 KGHSH, CDR2 LQKENI. CDR3 length: 14 amino acids. J gave up 3 bases and V 1 base, and 2 bases lay outside the gene matches. Sequences were obtained from peripheral blood. The receptor comes from a young woman with acute or convalescent COVID-19. The chain links TRBV18 to TRBJ2-7; 8 nucleotides line up with TRBD1. The CDR3 nucleotides read TGTGCCAGCTCACCACGACAGGGGAGCTACGAGCAGTACTTC. It translates to CASSPRQGSYEQYF. Complete variable domain (other parts from reference TRBV18 and TRBJ2-7): NAGVMQNPRHLVRRRGQEARLRCSPMKGHSHVYWYRQLPEEGLKFMVYLQKENIIDESGMPKERFSAEFPKEGPSILRIQQVVRGDSAAYFCASSPRQGSYEQYFGPGTRLTVT.